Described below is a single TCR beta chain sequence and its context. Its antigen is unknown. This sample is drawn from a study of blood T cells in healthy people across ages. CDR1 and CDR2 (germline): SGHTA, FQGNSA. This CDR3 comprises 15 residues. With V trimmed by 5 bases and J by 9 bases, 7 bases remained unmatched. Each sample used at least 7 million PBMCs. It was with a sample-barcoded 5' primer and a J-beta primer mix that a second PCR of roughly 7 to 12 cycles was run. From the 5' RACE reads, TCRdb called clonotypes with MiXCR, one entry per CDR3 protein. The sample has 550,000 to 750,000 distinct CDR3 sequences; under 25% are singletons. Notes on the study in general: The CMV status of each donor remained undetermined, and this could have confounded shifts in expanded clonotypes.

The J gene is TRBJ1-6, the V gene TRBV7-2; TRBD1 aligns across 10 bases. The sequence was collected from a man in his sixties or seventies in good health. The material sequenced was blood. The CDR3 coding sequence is TGTGCCAGCAGCGAACCGGGACAGGGGTTTTCACCCCTCCACTTT. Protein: CASSEPGQGFSPLHF.